This T cell receptor (beta chain) was sequenced during a study of T cell responses to AZD1222 COVID-19 vaccine. From germline, CDR1 is LGHDT and CDR2 YNNKEL (reference sequence). The CDR3 covers 14 residues. Deletions cut 3 bases from V and 8 bases from J, with 13 bases between. Points on this clone: What it recognizes is unknown.

Analysis merged second doses at about 4 or about 12 weeks. Study-level findings and limits: Of the AZD1222 recipients, only 5 to 7 were seropositive at baseline.

The method was immunoSEQ multiplex PCR; TCRdb's version includes in-frame clones alone and lacks a portion of them. The data hold under 150,000 clones, with 88% observed a single time. The source was peripheral blood, collected 28 days after the second AZD1222 dose. This clonotype originated in an adult who received the AZD1222 COVID-19 vaccine. This sequence joins TRBV3-1 (or the pseudogene TRBV3-2) and TRBJ1-4; D possibly corresponds to TRBD1 (5 bases). DNA of the CDR3: TGTGCCAGCAGCCAGGGGACTGGATTCGAAAAACTGTTTTTT. It is translated as CASSQGTGFEKLFF.